This TCR beta chain originates from a study of blood T cell repertoires in COVID-19. In the study overall: COVID-19 samples collected from the United States, Italy and Spain covered acute and convalescent phases.

The CDR3 extends over 13 amino acids. V shed 0 bases and J shed 2 bases, with 7 bases lying between them. Per germline, CDR1 GTSNPN and CDR2 SVGIG (reference sequence). Using immunoSEQ multiplex PCR, the repertoire was profiled, and TCRdb retains in-frame clones only, with some absent. The table includes 200,000 or so clones, about 80% detected once. This chain joins TRBV30 and TRBJ1-2; no definite D call. The sequenced sample was PBMCs or T cells enriched from blood (not recorded which). This receptor was taken from a woman aged 40 to 50 with acute COVID-19. The CDR3 spells CAWSVNKNYGYTF. DNA for the CDR3: TGTGCCTGGAGTGTAAATAAAAACTATGGCTACACCTTC.